The source of this T cell receptor beta chain is a study of T cells in localized non-small cell lung cancer. This CDR3 has 17 amino acids. V trimming: 3 bases; J trimming: 4 bases; junction bases outside the gene matches: 10. CDR1 is KGHSH, CDR2 LQKENI, per germline. The assay was immunoSEQ multiplex PCR, and TCRdb's table has in-frame clones only and misses some. The sample lists 33,000 or so clones, 82% seen once, with approximately 15% in the top ten. This specimen consisted of peripheral blood, obtained before any cancer treatment. This TCR was sampled from an older male donor with stage III squamous cell lung carcinoma. The chain has TRBV18 and TRBJ2-2, with 8 positions matching TRBD1. This chain's CDR3 is CASSPPMTGAGTGELFF. The CDR3 DNA reads as TGTGCCAGCTCACCCCCTATGACAGGGGCCGGCACCGGGGAGCTGTTTTTT.